This TCR beta chain was sequenced during a study of siplizumab effects on memory and regulatory T cells. General study findings and limits: Researchers could map only a minor fraction of alloreactive clones to unstimulated subsets. Reactions containing siplizumab showed mappable alloreactive CD4+ clones averaging 68.8% Treg-derived, versus about 27% in controls.

Sequenced by immunoSEQ multiplex PCR; TCRdb stores in-frame clones only, minus some. Counted here are about 100,000 clones, around 90% occurring once; the ten biggest clones make up around 0.15%. The germline V and J ends were trimmed by 1 base and 1 base, with 10 bases remaining between them. This CDR3 has 15 amino acids. Germline loops: CDR1 MDHEN, CDR2 SYDVKM. To note about this clone: Its antigen remains unknown.

Sample: CD4+ T cells sorted from blood. This TCR derives from a human donor in good health. The rearrangement links TRBV28 to TRBJ1-1; D not resolved. The CDR3 nucleotides read TGTGCCAGCAGTTTATTTCCGACCCCGAACACTGAAGCTTTCTTT. This translates into CASSLFPTPNTEAFF.